This T cell receptor beta chain was found in a study of graft-versus-host responses after intestinal transplantation. Across the whole study: Among the recipients, transplants were multivisceral, liver-intestinal, or isolated intestinal. Induction with anti-thymocyte globulin, then tacrolimus and steroids for three to four years, was given to all recipients.

This clone has a handful of counts. The antigen is undetermined. Profiled with immunoSEQ multiplex PCR; TCRdb holds only in-frame clones, not every one. This table holds tens of thousands of clones, about 90% found once. Broader study findings: GvH clone levels peaked in circulation, and this peak was associated with early post-transplant HvG declines. Individuals who had graft-donor T cell macrochimerism had allografts that showed high graft-versus-host to host-versus-graft clonal ratios.

The CDR3 covers 16 residues. In germline, CDR1 is LGHNA, CDR2 YNFKEQ. V shed 0 bases and J 7 bases; nucleotides not matched to a gene: 7. This specimen consisted of PBMCs, obtained approximately 300 days after intestinal transplant. The chain has TRBV4-2 and TRBJ2-1; 9 positions match TRBD2. The TCR originated in a human patient who received an intestinal transplant, so some T cells may come from the graft donor. CDR3 in amino acids: CASSQEVAGVENEQFF. The DNA of the CDR3 is TGTGCCAGCAGCCAAGAGGTAGCGGGAGTAGAAAATGAGCAGTTCTTC.